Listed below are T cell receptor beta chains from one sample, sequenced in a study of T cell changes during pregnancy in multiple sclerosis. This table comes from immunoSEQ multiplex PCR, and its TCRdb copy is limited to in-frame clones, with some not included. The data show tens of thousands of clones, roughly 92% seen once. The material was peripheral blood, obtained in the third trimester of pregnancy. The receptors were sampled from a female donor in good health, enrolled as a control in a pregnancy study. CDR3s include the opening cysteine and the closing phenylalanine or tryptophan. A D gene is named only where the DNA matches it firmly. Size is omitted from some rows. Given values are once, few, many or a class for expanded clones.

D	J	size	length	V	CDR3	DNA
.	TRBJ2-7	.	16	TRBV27	CASSSPTLSPAYEQYF	TGTGCCAGCAGTTCCCCGACACTCTCCCCGGCCTACGAGCAGTACTTC
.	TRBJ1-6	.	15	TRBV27	CASSLSSGEFSPLHF	TGTGCCAGCAGTTTATCGTCAGGGGAATTTTCACCCCTCCACTTT
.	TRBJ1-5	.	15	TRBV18	CASSPTENSNQPQHF	TGTGCCAGCTCACCCACAGAAAATAGCAATCAGCCCCAGCATTTT
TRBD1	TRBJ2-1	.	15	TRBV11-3	CASSFTGDSYNEQFF	TGTGCCAGCAGCTTTACAGGGGACTCCTACAATGAGCAGTTCTTC
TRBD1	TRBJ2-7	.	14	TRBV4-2	CASSPIGQAYEQYF	TGTGCCAGCAGCCCTATAGGACAGGCCTACGAGCAGTACTTC
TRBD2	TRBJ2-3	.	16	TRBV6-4	CASSDRLAGGPDTQYF	TGTGCCAGCAGTGACCGACTAGCGGGAGGGCCAGATACGCAGTATTTT
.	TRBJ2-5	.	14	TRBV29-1	CSVDSPSDKETQYF	TGCAGCGTTGATAGCCCTAGCGATAAAGAGACCCAGTACTTC
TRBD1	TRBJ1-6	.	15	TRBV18	CASSSIDRGGSPLHF	TGTGCCAGCTCTTCAATTGACAGGGGGGGATCACCCCTCCACTTT
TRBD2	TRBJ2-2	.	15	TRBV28	CASSPASGVAGELFF	TGTGCCAGCAGTCCAGCTAGCGGGGTGGCCGGGGAGCTGTTTTTT
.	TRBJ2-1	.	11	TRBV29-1	CSVGGYNEQFF	TGCAGCGTTGGAGGGTACAATGAGCAGTTCTTC
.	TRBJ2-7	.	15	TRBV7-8	CASSLSNSGIYEQYF	TGTGCCAGCAGCTTAAGCAATTCGGGTATATACGAGCAGTACTTC
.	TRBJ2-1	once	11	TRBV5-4	CASSLGPEQFF	TGTGCCAGCAGCTTGGGGCCTGAGCAGTTCTTC
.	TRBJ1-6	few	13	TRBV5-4	CASSFAGATPLHF	TGTGCCAGCAGCTTCGCGGGCGCTACACCCCTCCACTTT
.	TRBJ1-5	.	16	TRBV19	CASSIEPDNSNQPQHF	TGTGCCAGTAGTATCGAGCCCGACAATAGCAATCAGCCCCAGCATTTT
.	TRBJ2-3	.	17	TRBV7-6	CASSFEMGGLATDTQYF	TGTGCCAGCAGCTTCGAGATGGGGGGTCTTGCCACAGATACGCAGTATTTT
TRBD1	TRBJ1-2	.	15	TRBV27	CASSPGTGPHYGYTF	TGTGCCAGCAGTCCCGGGACAGGGCCACACTATGGCTACACCTTC
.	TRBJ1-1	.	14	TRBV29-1	CSVVIAGVNTEAFF	TGCAGCGTTGTAATAGCGGGTGTGAACACTGAAGCTTTCTTT
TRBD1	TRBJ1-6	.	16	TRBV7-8	CASTGDRGNNNSPLHF	TGTGCCAGCACAGGCGACAGGGGGAATAATAATTCACCCCTCCACTTT
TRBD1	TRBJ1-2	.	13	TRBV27	CASSIQGAYGYTF	TGTGCCAGCAGTATACAGGGGGCCTATGGCTACACCTTC
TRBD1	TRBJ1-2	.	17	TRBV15	CATSRDMDRGRLRGYTF	TGTGCCACCAGCAGAGATATGGACAGGGGGCGCCTGAGGGGCTACACCTTC
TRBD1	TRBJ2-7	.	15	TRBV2	CASRPTLRTGNEQYF	TGTGCCAGCAGACCAACCCTTCGGACAGGAAACGAGCAGTACTTC
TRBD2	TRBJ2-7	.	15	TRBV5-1	CASSLETSGSREQYF	TGCGCCAGCAGCTTGGAAACTAGCGGGTCTAGGGAGCAGTACTTC
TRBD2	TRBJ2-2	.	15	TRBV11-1	CASRRGTVNTGELFF	TGTGCCAGCAGGCGGGGGACCGTGAACACCGGGGAGCTGTTTTTT
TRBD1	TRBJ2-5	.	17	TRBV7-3	CASSPRGGSTGGETQYF	TGTGCCAGCAGCCCAAGAGGGGGATCGACAGGGGGAGAGACCCAGTACTTC
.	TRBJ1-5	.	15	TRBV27	CASSLSRADRQPQHF	TGTGCCAGCAGTTTATCGAGGGCAGATCGTCAGCCCCAGCATTTT
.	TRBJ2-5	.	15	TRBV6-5	CASSYSLATEETQYF	TGTGCCAGCAGTTACTCACTTGCGACGGAGGAGACCCAGTACTTC
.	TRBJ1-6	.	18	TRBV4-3	CASSQKAAGFSYNSPLHF	TGCGCCAGCAGCCAAAAGGCAGCGGGGTTCTCCTATAATTCACCCCTCCACTTT
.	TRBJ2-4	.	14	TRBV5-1	CASSETGSSNIQYF	TGCGCCAGCAGCGAGACAGGTTCGTCAAACATTCAGTACTTC
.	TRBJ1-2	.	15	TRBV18	CASSPLQGMNYGYTF	TGTGCCAGCTCACCACTACAGGGAATGAACTATGGCTACACCTTC
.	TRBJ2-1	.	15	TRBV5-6	CASSWADLPYNEQFF	TGTGCCAGCAGCTGGGCCGATCTCCCCTACAATGAGCAGTTCTTC
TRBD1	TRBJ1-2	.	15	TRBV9	CASSVGQGGSYGYTF	TGTGCCAGCAGCGTAGGACAGGGGGGGAGCTATGGCTACACCTTC
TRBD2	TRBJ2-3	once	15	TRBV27	CASSLRRESTDTQYF	TGTGCCAGCTCCCTGCGGCGGGAGAGCACAGATACGCAGTATTTT
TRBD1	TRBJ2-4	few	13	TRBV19	CASSPTGTNIQYF	TGTGCCAGTAGCCCGACAGGGACGAACATTCAGTACTTC
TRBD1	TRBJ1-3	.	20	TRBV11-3	CASSRRNRDRPTISGNTIYF	TGTGCCAGCAGCCGACGGAACCGGGACAGGCCAACGATCTCTGGAAACACCATATATTTT
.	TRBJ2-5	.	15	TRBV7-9	CASSLSAGNQETQYF	TGTGCCAGCAGCTTATCGGCGGGGAACCAAGAGACCCAGTACTTC
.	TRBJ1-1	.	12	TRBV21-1	CASSERREEAFF	TGTGCCAGCAGCGAGAGAAGGGAGGAAGCTTTCTTT
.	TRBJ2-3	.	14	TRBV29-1	CSVEEGAVPDTQYF	TGCAGCGTTGAAGAAGGCGCGGTCCCAGATACGCAGTATTTT
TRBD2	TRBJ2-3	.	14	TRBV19	CASSSLAGLNTQYF	TGTGCCAGTAGTTCCCTAGCGGGATTGAATACGCAGTATTTT
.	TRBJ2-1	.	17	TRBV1	CTSSQNRDRGSYNEQFF	TGCACCAGCAGCCAAAACCGGGACAGGGGATCCTACAATGAGCAGTTCTTC
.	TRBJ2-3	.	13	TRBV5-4	CASGFLTTHTQYF	TGTGCCAGCGGATTCCTGACTACGCATACGCAGTATTTT
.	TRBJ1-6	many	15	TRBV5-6	CASSPDGAYNSPLHF	TGTGCCAGCAGCCCAGACGGAGCCTATAATTCACCCCTCCACTTT
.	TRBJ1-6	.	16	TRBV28	CASSLSRGSYNSPLHF	TGTGCCAGCAGTTTATCACGAGGCTCCTATAATTCACCCCTCCACTTT
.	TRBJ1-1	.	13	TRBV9	CASSIPRGTEAFF	TGTGCCAGCAGCATCCCAAGGGGCACTGAAGCTTTCTTT
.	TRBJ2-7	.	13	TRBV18	CASSPQRDYEQYF	TGTGCCAGCTCACCACAGAGGGACTACGAGCAGTACTTC
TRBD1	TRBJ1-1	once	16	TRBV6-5	CASSYSRQGPYTEAFF	TGTGCCAGCAGTTACTCGAGACAGGGCCCTTACACTGAAGCTTTCTTT
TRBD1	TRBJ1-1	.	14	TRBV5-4	CASSLGRGLTEAFF	TGTGCCAGCAGCTTAGGCAGGGGGCTCACTGAAGCTTTCTTT
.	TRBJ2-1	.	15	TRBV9	CASSVVSSSYNEQFF	TGTGCCAGCAGCGTAGTGTCCAGCTCCTACAATGAGCAGTTCTTC
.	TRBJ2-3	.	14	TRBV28	CASSLGLSTDTQYF	TGTGCCAGCAGTTTAGGGCTCAGCACAGATACGCAGTATTTT
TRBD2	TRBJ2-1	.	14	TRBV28	CASHSGGAYNEQFF	TGTGCCAGCCATAGCGGGGGGGCGTACAATGAGCAGTTCTTC